The clone carrying this TCR delta chain has more than one count but fewer than ten. In germline, CDR1 is TSWWSYY, CDR2 QGS. This CDR3 has 16 amino acids. V gave up 0 bases and J gave up 11 bases; unmatched junction bases: 11. TCRdb reanalysed the RT-PCR reads with CATT. Of about 13,000 delta-chain clones listed, roughly 32% were seen once; the top ten hold 3.5% to 4%. The sample belongs to a study of gamma-delta T cells after stem cell transplantation. This clonotype originated in a human donor. It is not recorded whose cells these are; they may come from a transplant donor. The chain is built from TRDV1 and TRDJ1, with 11 positions matching TRDD3. Material for sequencing was gamma-delta T cells. The CDR3: CALGELLLGDKGRLIF. DNA of the CDR3: TGTGCTCTTGGGGAACTACTACTGGGGGATAAGGGAAGGCTCATCTTT.